The clone carrying this T cell receptor (beta chain) was detected only once. Antigen unknown. The data were obtained in a study of cytomegalovirus exposure and HLA in healthy donors. This CDR3 has 18 amino acids. Trimming took 5 bases from V and 6 from J; bases not matched to a gene: 14. The germline V gene encodes CDR1 SGHVS and CDR2 FQNEAQ. PCR amplification relied on 60 Vbeta primers (plus 13 Jbeta primers). Repertoires were generated with immunoSEQ multiplex PCR, while TCRdb's copy carries only in-frame clones and drops some. The profile shows about 160,000 clones, around 85% of them singletons. Findings and caveats of the study: TCR beta V- and J-gene trimming, according to a later analysis, was linked to a missense DCLRE1C variant. Using the classifier, cytomegalovirus status was reportedly diagnosed with high specificity and sensitivity. Clonal expansion was found to be greater in HLA-associated TCR beta chains than in equally common others in a later analysis. Most subjects had HLA-A and HLA-B alleles reportedly predicted accurately by TCR beta sequences.

The material sequenced was PBMCs. The chain has TRBV7-8 and TRBJ2-2; 11 nucleotides agree with TRBD1. The source is a woman aged 25 to 39 in good health and CMV-seronegative. Written as DNA, the CDR3 is TGTGCCAGCAGCCGTTGGGGAGCCGGGACAGGGGGGGCCGGGGAGCTGTTTTTT. Amino acid sequence: CASSRWGAGTGGAGELFF. The full variable domain, completed using reference TRBV7-8 and TRBJ2-2, is GAGVSQSPRYKVAKRGQDVALRCDPISGHVSLFWYQQALGQGPEFLTYFQNEAQLDKSGLPSDRFFAERPEGSVSTLKIQRTQQEDSAVYLCASSRWGAGTGGAGELFFGEGSRLTVL.